This passage covers 5 T cell receptor beta chains from one sample sequenced in a study of human CD8 memory T cell subsets. Preparation of the TCR beta libraries relied on UMI-labeled 5' RACE. For each CDR3 protein, TCRdb gives one entry from its re-call of the 5' RACE reads, without DNA. The sample includes more than 9,000 distinct CDR3 sequences. Specimen: CD8+ stem-like memory T cells (TSCM and TCM) sorted from PBMCs. Subset described: stem-like memory CD8 T cells (TSTEM), CCR7+ PD-1- TIGIT-. Receptors originate from a human donor in good health.

J is TRBJ2-1 and V is TRBV6-1; there is no DNA to check the TCRdb D call of TRBD2. Germline V gives CDR1 MNHNS, CDR2 SASEGT. The CDR3 is 14 residues long. CDR3 residues: CASSEFASGDEQFF.

V gene TRBV19 combines with J gene TRBJ2-5; the TRBD1 assignment by TCRdb is unverifiable without DNA. CDR3 size: 15 residues. Germline lookup yields CDR1 LNHDA and CDR2 SQIVND (reference sequence). CDR3 loop: CASSPGSPLQETQYF.

This clonotype is deemed medium-sized (0.01 to 0.1%) by its frequency. This rearrangement joins TRBV11-2 to TRBJ2-5. Germline loops: CDR1 SGHAT, CDR2 FQNNGV. There are 14 residues in the CDR3. The CDR3 loop is CASSLAAAQETQYF.

The chain couples TRBV28 to TRBJ2-5; the TCRdb call, TRBD1, lacks DNA for checking. Germline assignment: CDR1 MDHEN and CDR2 SYDVKM. The CDR3 covers 14 residues. CDR3: CASSLRQVQETQYF.

Judged by frequency, this clonotype is medium-sized. The chain links TRBV7-9 to TRBJ2-3; TCRdb designates TRBD1, a call that cannot be tested without DNA. Germline V gene data show CDR1 as SEHNR and CDR2 as FQNEAQ (reference sequence). CDR3 size: 16 residues. The CDR3 loop reads CASSRPDREGADTQYF.